The clone carrying this T cell receptor (beta chain) was seen a handful of times. Antigen specificity is unknown. Assay: immunoSEQ multiplex PCR; the TCRdb copy retains only in-frame clones and omits some. The sample lists 2,500 to 3,000 clones; around 81% were seen once. This sample is drawn from a study of immune cell composition in non-small cell lung cancer. This CDR3 contains 11 residues. Germline values: CDR1 DFQATT, CDR2 SNEGSKA (reference sequence). The ends were cut back, 6 bases at V and 3 bases at J, with 8 bases in the middle. Study-level points and caveats: Tumour-associated clones >0.5% occurred in approximately 34% of adenocarcinomas, less than 80% of squamous.

A further study also used this sample, focusing on CD4 T cells in lung cancer. This second report adds: Most patients were former smokers with adenocarcinoma or squamous histology.

The sequence derives from a human donor with non-small cell lung cancer. The chain recombines TRBV20-1 with TRBJ1-1, with D uncertain. The sample consisted of lung tumor tissue. The CDR3 nucleotides read TGCAGTGCAAGGGAGCACACTGAAGCTTTCTTT. Amino acid sequence: CSAREHTEAFF.